These T cell receptor beta chains were read from a single sample in a study of Graves' ophthalmopathy and Graves' hyperthyroidism. MiXCR, applied by TCRdb to the multiplex PCR reads, yields one record per CDR3 protein. The table has 400,000 to 500,000 distinct CDR3 sequences, 21% seen once. The specimen was peripheral blood. The receptors here all came from a woman younger than 30 with stable Graves' hyperthyroidism. Each CDR3 is given with its conserved first and last residue. A D gene is named only where the DNA matches it firmly. Clone size is not always given. Where it is, it says once, few, many or a class for expanded clones.

clone size | J gene | V gene | D gene | CDR3 DNA | CDR3 protein
many | TRBJ2-7 | TRBV7-9 | . | TGTGCCAGCAGCTTAGCGACCGCAGTCTCCTACGAGCAGTACTTC | CASSLATAVSYEQYF
many | TRBJ1-2 | TRBV2 | . | TGTGCCACCTCCGACAGGAATGTTGGCTACACCTTC | CATSDRNVGYTF
few | TRBJ1-5 | TRBV7-8 | TRBD1 | TGTGCCAGCAGCCTACCCGGGACAGGGAAAAGTCAGCCCCAGCATTTT | CASSLPGTGKSQPQHF
many | TRBJ2-5 | TRBV20-1 | . | TGCAGTGCTGGTCCGGGCCTCGGAATCCAAGAGACCCAGTACTTC | CSAGPGLGIQETQYF
. | TRBJ1-1 | TRBV6-1 | TRBD1 | TGTGCCACCCACCCTCAGGGGGCCACTGAAGCTTTCTTT | CATHPQGATEAFF
once | TRBJ2-5 | TRBV2 | TRBD2 | TGTGCCAGCATCGGACTAGCGGGGGGCGAGACCCAGTACTTC | CASIGLAGGETQYF
. | TRBJ2-5 | TRBV6-2/TRBV6-3 | . | TGTGCCAGCAGTTCCTTCCAAGGGGTACAAGAGACCCAGTACTTC | CASSSFQGVQETQYF
few | TRBJ2-2 | TRBV12-3/TRBV12-4 | . | TGTGCCAGCAGTACACTAGTGGTGGCCGGGGAGCTGTTTTTT | CASSTLVVAGELFF
many | TRBJ1-6 | TRBV24-1 | TRBD1 | TGTGCCACCAGTGAAGTGACAGGGGGGGATTCACCCCTCCACTTT | CATSEVTGGDSPLHF
many | TRBJ2-7 | TRBV13 | . | TGTGCCAGCAGCCGCTACGAGCAGTACTTC | CASSRYEQYF
many | TRBJ1-1 | TRBV4-2 | TRBD1 | TGTGCCAGCAGCCAAGAGGACAGGGCTCACACTGAAGCTTTCTTT | CASSQEDRAHTEAFF
few | TRBJ1-1 | TRBV19 | . | TGTGCCAGTGGCAACGGACGGAACACTGAAGCTTTCTTT | CASGNGRNTEAFF
. | TRBJ1-2 | TRBV28 | . | TGTGCCAGCAGTTTACGGGCAAGCTACACCTTC | CASSLRASYTF
once | TRBJ1-2 | TRBV12-3/TRBV12-4 | TRBD1 | TGTGCCAGCACCATCTCCAGGGGGGGCCATGGCTACACCTTC | CASTISRGGHGYTF
. | TRBJ1-1 | TRBV2 | . | TGTGCCAGCAGTAATCGACAGATTGAAGCTTTCTTT | CASSNRQIEAFF
many | TRBJ1-5 | TRBV12-3/TRBV12-4 | . | TGTGCCAGCAGTTTAGCCGCCAGGGCGGGTCAGCCCCAGCATTTT | CASSLAARAGQPQHF
many | TRBJ1-2 | TRBV20-1 | TRBD1 | TGCAGTGCTAGTTGGACAGGGGGCATCTATGGCTACACCTTC | CSASWTGGIYGYTF
many | TRBJ1-1 | TRBV6-1 | . | TGTGCCAGCAGTACCCCCGGGCAGGGCGCTGAAGCTTTCTTT | CASSTPGQGAEAFF
few | TRBJ1-6 | TRBV4-1 | . | TGCGCCAGCAGCTCCTTTCCAAATTCACCCCTCCACTTT | CASSSFPNSPLHF
many | TRBJ2-2 | TRBV9 | . | TGTGCCAGCAGCGTCGCGGATCGGAACACCGGGGAGCTGTTTTTT | CASSVADRNTGELFF
many | TRBJ1-1 | TRBV28 | . | TGTGCCAGCAGCCTTTTGGTGAGGTATTCTGAAGCTTTCTTT | CASSLLVRYSEAFF
. | TRBJ1-5 | TRBV12-3/TRBV12-4 | . | TGTGCCAGCAGTTTAGGAAGGGCCGGTCAGCCCCAGCATTTT | CASSLGRAGQPQHF
many | TRBJ1-5 | TRBV28 | . | TGTGCCAGCATAACGGGGGGCGGGGGTCAGCCCCAGCATTTT | CASITGGGGQPQHF
. | TRBJ2-7 | TRBV30 | . | TGTGCCTGGAGTGAACAGGCCCTCGAGCAGTACTTC | CAWSEQALEQYF
. | TRBJ2-7 | TRBV12-3/TRBV12-4 | TRBD2 | TGTGCCAGCAGTGCCGCTAGCGGGGAGACCTACGAGCAGTACTTC | CASSAASGETYEQYF
many | TRBJ1-2 | TRBV7-9 | . | TGTGCCAGCAGCCTTCCTGGGCAGGGCGGTGGCTACACCTTC | CASSLPGQGGGYTF
many | TRBJ2-4 | TRBV3-1 | TRBD2 | TGTGCCAGCAGCCCAAGCGGGAGGGCCGTGCACATTCAGTACTTC | CASSPSGRAVHIQYF
many | TRBJ2-7 | TRBV10-3 | TRBD1 | TGTGCCATGAGAGGGACAGGGGAGGCCTACGAGCAGTACTTC | CAMRGTGEAYEQYF
. | TRBJ1-1 | TRBV18 | . | TGTGCCAGCTCATCTAGACACCTGCGGGACACTGAAGCTTTCTTT | CASSSRHLRDTEAFF
. | TRBJ2-5 | TRBV6-2/TRBV6-3 | TRBD1 | TGTGCCAGCAGTTATGGGACAGGGCTACAAGAGACCCAGTACTTC | CASSYGTGLQETQYF
many | TRBJ2-7 | TRBV15 | . | TGTGCCACCAGCAGAGCTCCGGGACTTTACGAGCAGTACTTC | CATSRAPGLYEQYF
many | TRBJ2-7 | TRBV6-1 | . | TGTGCCAGCAGACCAAAACTTACTTCCTACGAGCAGTACTTC | CASRPKLTSYEQYF
many | TRBJ2-5 | TRBV7-9 | TRBD2 | TGTGCCAGCAGCTTTTCTAGCGGGGACCAAGAGACCCAGTACTTC | CASSFSSGDQETQYF
many | TRBJ2-5 | TRBV7-8 | TRBD2 | TGTGCCAGCAGCTTAGCCTATACTAGCGGCGAGCAAGAGACCCAGTACTTC | CASSLAYTSGEQETQYF
many | TRBJ1-2 | TRBV9 | . | TGTGCCAGCAGCCCCCAAGGGAGGGGCGGCTATGGCTACACCTTC | CASSPQGRGGYGYTF
many | TRBJ2-5 | TRBV3-1 | . | TGTGCCAGCAGCATTAGGGGGTTTCGAGAGACCCAGTACTTC | CASSIRGFRETQYF
many | TRBJ2-5 | TRBV18 | . | TGTGCCAGCTCACCACCCCGGGACCAAGAGACCCAGTACTTC | CASSPPRDQETQYF
few | TRBJ2-7 | TRBV6-5 | . | TGTGCCAGCAGTTCTCCGGGGACCGCCTACGAGCAGTACTTC | CASSSPGTAYEQYF
many | TRBJ2-7 | TRBV28 | . | TGTGCCAGCAGTTCCGGGACATCGACCTACGAGCAGTACTTC | CASSSGTSTYEQYF
many | TRBJ1-2 | TRBV2 | . | TGTGCCAGCAGTGTTACCGGGACCAGCGGCGGCTACACCTTC | CASSVTGTSGGYTF
many | TRBJ1-1 | TRBV28 | . | TGTGCCAGCAGTTTTCGACACTCGAACACTGAAGCTTTCTTT | CASSFRHSNTEAFF
few | TRBJ2-5 | TRBV28 | . | TGTGCCAGCAGGGCACGGATCGGGCAAGAGACCCAGTACTTC | CASRARIGQETQYF